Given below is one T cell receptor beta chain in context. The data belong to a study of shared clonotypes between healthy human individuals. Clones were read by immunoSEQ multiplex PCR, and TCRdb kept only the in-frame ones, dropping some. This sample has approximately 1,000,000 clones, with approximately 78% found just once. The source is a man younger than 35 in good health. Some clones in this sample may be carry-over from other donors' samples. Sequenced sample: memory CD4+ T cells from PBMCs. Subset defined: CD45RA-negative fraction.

The CDR3 DNA reads as TGTGCCAGCAGATCTGGGACGGTGAACACTGAAGCTTTCTTT. Its translation: CASRSGTVNTEAFF. This chain joins TRBV6-6 and TRBJ1-1; maybe TRBD1 (5 bases). Germline V lookup: CDR1 MNHNY, CDR2 SVGAGI (reference sequence). Trimming left V 6 bases short and J 0 bases short, with 11 bases between. This CDR3 is built from 14 residues.